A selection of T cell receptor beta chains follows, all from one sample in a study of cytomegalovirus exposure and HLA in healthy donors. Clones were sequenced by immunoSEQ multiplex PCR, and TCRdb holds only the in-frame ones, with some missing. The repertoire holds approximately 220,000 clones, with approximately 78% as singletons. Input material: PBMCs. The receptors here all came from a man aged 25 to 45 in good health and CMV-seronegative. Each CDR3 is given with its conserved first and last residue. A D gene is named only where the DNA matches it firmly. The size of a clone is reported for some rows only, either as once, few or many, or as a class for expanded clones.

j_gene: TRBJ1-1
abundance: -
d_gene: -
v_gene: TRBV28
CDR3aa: CASSLQGYTEAFF
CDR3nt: TGTGCCAGCAGTCTACAGGGATACACTGAAGCTTTCTTT

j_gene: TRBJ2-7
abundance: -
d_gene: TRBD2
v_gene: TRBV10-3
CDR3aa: CAISVDGGVGNEQYF
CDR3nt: TGTGCCATCAGTGTAGATGGGGGGGTGGGTAACGAGCAGTACTTC

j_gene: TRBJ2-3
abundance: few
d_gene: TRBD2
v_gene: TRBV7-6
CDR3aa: CASSPTSGPSTDTQYF
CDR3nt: TGTGCCAGCAGCCCGACTAGCGGCCCTAGCACAGATACGCAGTATTTT

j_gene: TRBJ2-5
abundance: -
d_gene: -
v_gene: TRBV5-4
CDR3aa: CASSLPGTFQETQYF
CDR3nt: TGTGCCAGCAGCTTGCCAGGAACCTTCCAAGAGACCCAGTACTTC

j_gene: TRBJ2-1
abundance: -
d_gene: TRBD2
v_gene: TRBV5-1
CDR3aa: CASGKAGGMVDEQFF
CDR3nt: TGCGCCAGCGGTAAAGCGGGGGGGATGGTGGATGAGCAGTTCTTC

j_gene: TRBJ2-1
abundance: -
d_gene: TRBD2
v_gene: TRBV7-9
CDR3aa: CASSLALAGPYNEQFF
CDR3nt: TGTGCCAGCAGCCTAGCTCTAGCGGGACCATACAATGAGCAGTTCTTC

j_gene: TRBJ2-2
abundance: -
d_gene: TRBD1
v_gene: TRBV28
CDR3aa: CASSPGTGVAGELFF
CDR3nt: TGTGCCAGCAGTCCTGGGACAGGGGTCGCCGGGGAGCTGTTTTTT

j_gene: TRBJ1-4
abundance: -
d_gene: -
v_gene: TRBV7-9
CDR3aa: CSSSLYSQANEKLFF
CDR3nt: TGTTCCAGCAGCTTATATTCACAGGCGAATGAAAAACTGTTTTTT

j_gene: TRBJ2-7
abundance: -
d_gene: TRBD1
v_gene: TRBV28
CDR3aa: CASSLSGTGGHEQYF
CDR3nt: TGTGCCAGCAGTTTATCCGGGACAGGGGGCCACGAGCAGTACTTC

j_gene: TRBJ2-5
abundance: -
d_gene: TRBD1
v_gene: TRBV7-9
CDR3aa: CASSLQGMGETQYF
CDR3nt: TGTGCCAGCAGCCTACAGGGGATGGGAGAGACCCAGTACTTC

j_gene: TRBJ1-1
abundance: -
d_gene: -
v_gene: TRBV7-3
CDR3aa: CASRFRWNTEAFF
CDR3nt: TGTGCCAGCCGCTTCAGATGGAACACTGAAGCTTTCTTT